The rows below give T cell receptor beta chains drawn from one sample of a study of blood T cell repertoires in COVID-19. The table came from immunoSEQ multiplex PCR; TCRdb's copy has only in-frame clones and leaves some out. Here the sample spans 95,000 to 120,000 clones, approximately 88% being singletons. Sequencing was carried out using peripheral blood. The receptor set was obtained from a human donor in a cohort sampled during active COVID-19. Each CDR3 is given with its conserved first and last residue. A D gene is named only where the DNA matches it firmly. Some rows mark clone size as missing; the rest say once, few, many or name a class of expanded clone.

v_gene: TRBV25-1; j_gene: TRBJ2-7; d_gene: NA; abundance: once; CDR3aa: CASSESRPPSEQYF; CDR3nt: TGTGCCAGCAGTGAATCTAGGCCCCCAAGCGAGCAGTACTTC
v_gene: TRBV3-1/TRBV3-2; j_gene: TRBJ2-1; d_gene: NA; abundance: NA; CDR3aa: CASSQEGIGSSYNEQFF; CDR3nt: TGTGCCAGCAGCCAGGAGGGGATCGGGAGCTCCTACAATGAGCAGTTCTTC
v_gene: TRBV5-1; j_gene: TRBJ2-1; d_gene: TRBD2; abundance: once; CDR3aa: CASSLVLAGEYNEQFF; CDR3nt: TGCGCCAGCAGCTTAGTTCTAGCGGGAGAGTACAATGAGCAGTTCTTC
v_gene: TRBV6-5; j_gene: TRBJ1-5; d_gene: TRBD1; abundance: few; CDR3aa: CASSTRGGINQPQHF; CDR3nt: TGTGCCAGCAGCACCAGAGGGGGCATCAATCAGCCCCAGCATTTT
v_gene: TRBV29-1; j_gene: TRBJ2-7; d_gene: NA; abundance: NA; CDR3aa: CSVEAGIYEQYF; CDR3nt: TGCAGCGTTGAGGCGGGCATCTACGAGCAGTACTTC
v_gene: TRBV19; j_gene: TRBJ2-1; d_gene: NA; abundance: NA; CDR3aa: CASSMGRGLRNEQFF; CDR3nt: TGTGCCAGTAGTATGGGCAGGGGCCTGAGGAATGAGCAGTTCTTC
v_gene: TRBV7-7; j_gene: TRBJ2-5; d_gene: NA; abundance: NA; CDR3aa: CASSPGLLETQYF; CDR3nt: TGTGCTAGCAGCCCGGGACTTCTAGAGACCCAGTACTTC
v_gene: TRBV20-1; j_gene: TRBJ1-2; d_gene: NA; abundance: NA; CDR3aa: CSVITNYGYTF; CDR3nt: TGCAGTGTCATAACAAACTATGGCTACACCTTC
v_gene: TRBV19; j_gene: TRBJ1-2; d_gene: TRBD1; abundance: NA; CDR3aa: CASSLRTGRNGYTF; CDR3nt: TGTGCCAGTAGTTTGCGGACAGGGCGGAATGGCTACACCTTC
v_gene: TRBV18; j_gene: TRBJ2-3; d_gene: TRBD2; abundance: NA; CDR3aa: CASSLVAGGRPDTQYF; CDR3nt: TGTGCCAGCTCACTCGTAGCGGGGGGGCGCCCAGATACGCAGTATTTT
v_gene: TRBV6-5; j_gene: TRBJ1-1; d_gene: TRBD1; abundance: NA; CDR3aa: CASTRDSYTEAFF; CDR3nt: TGTGCCAGCACCCGGGACAGCTACACTGAAGCTTTCTTT
v_gene: TRBV5-4; j_gene: TRBJ1-2; d_gene: NA; abundance: once; CDR3aa: CASSSYGRGTYGYTF; CDR3nt: TGTGCCAGCAGCTCGTACGGACGGGGGACCTATGGCTACACCTTC
v_gene: TRBV7-9; j_gene: TRBJ2-7; d_gene: NA; abundance: few; CDR3aa: CASSPNKWQGSYEQYF; CDR3nt: TGTGCCAGCAGCCCGAACAAGTGGCAGGGAAGCTACGAGCAGTACTTC
v_gene: TRBV11-2; j_gene: TRBJ2-7; d_gene: TRBD2; abundance: NA; CDR3aa: CASSSGTSGYEQYF; CDR3nt: TGTGCCAGCAGCTCAGGGACTAGCGGTTACGAGCAGTACTTC
v_gene: TRBV6-5; j_gene: TRBJ2-7; d_gene: NA; abundance: NA; CDR3aa: CASSYSTLGLYEQYF; CDR3nt: TGTGCCAGCAGTTACTCGACCCTGGGGCTATACGAGCAGTACTTC
v_gene: TRBV10-3; j_gene: TRBJ1-1; d_gene: TRBD1; abundance: once; CDR3aa: CAISVVGQGAENTEAFF; CDR3nt: TGTGCCATCAGTGTTGTGGGACAGGGGGCTGAGAACACTGAAGCTTTCTTT
v_gene: TRBV4-1; j_gene: TRBJ2-7; d_gene: NA; abundance: NA; CDR3aa: CASSQDLRGVSYEQYF; CDR3nt: TGCGCCAGCAGCCAAGATCTTCGCGGGGTTTCCTACGAGCAGTACTTC
v_gene: TRBV6-5; j_gene: TRBJ1-3; d_gene: NA; abundance: NA; CDR3aa: CASSYGHSGNTIYF; CDR3nt: TGTGCCAGCAGTTACGGCCACTCTGGAAACACCATATATTTT
v_gene: TRBV10-3; j_gene: TRBJ1-2; d_gene: TRBD1; abundance: NA; CDR3aa: CAISSDRYGYTF; CDR3nt: TGTGCCATCAGTTCGGACAGGTATGGCTACACCTTC
v_gene: TRBV18; j_gene: TRBJ1-1; d_gene: NA; abundance: NA; CDR3aa: CASSIREGANTEAFF; CDR3nt: TGTGCCAGCTCCATACGGGAAGGAGCGAACACTGAAGCTTTCTTT
v_gene: TRBV10-3; j_gene: TRBJ1-2; d_gene: TRBD1; abundance: NA; CDR3aa: CAISESQGANYGYTF; CDR3nt: TGTGCCATCAGTGAGTCTCAGGGGGCTAACTATGGCTACACCTTC
v_gene: TRBV2; j_gene: TRBJ1-4; d_gene: NA; abundance: once; CDR3aa: CASSGGKLFF; CDR3nt: TGTGCCAGCAGTGGCGGCAAACTGTTTTTT
v_gene: TRBV7-2; j_gene: TRBJ1-2; d_gene: NA; abundance: NA; CDR3aa: CASTRSGYGYTF; CDR3nt: TGTGCCAGCACCAGGAGCGGCTATGGCTACACCTTC
v_gene: TRBV27; j_gene: TRBJ2-3; d_gene: NA; abundance: NA; CDR3aa: CASSLADTQYF; CDR3nt: TGTGCCAGCAGTTTAGCGGATACGCAGTATTTT
v_gene: TRBV9; j_gene: TRBJ1-3; d_gene: NA; abundance: few; CDR3aa: CASSEQGGGNTIYF; CDR3nt: TGTGCCAGCAGCGAACAGGGTGGCGGAAACACCATATATTTT
v_gene: TRBV19; j_gene: TRBJ2-5; d_gene: TRBD2; abundance: NA; CDR3aa: CASSRGGGGQETQYF; CDR3nt: TGTGCCAGTAGCCGAGGCGGGGGGGGGCAAGAGACCCAGTACTTC
v_gene: TRBV7-9; j_gene: TRBJ2-3; d_gene: NA; abundance: NA; CDR3aa: CASSPYQGPEWYTDTQYF; CDR3nt: TGTGCCAGCAGCCCCTACCAGGGGCCGGAATGGTACACAGATACGCAGTATTTT
v_gene: TRBV25-1; j_gene: TRBJ1-3; d_gene: NA; abundance: NA; CDR3aa: CASSDRTGSIGNTIYF; CDR3nt: TGTGCCAGCAGTGATCGTACGGGATCCATTGGAAACACCATATATTTT
v_gene: TRBV14; j_gene: TRBJ2-7; d_gene: NA; abundance: NA; CDR3aa: CASSHLLYPYEQYF; CDR3nt: TGTGCCAGCAGCCATCTATTATATCCCTACGAGCAGTACTTC
v_gene: TRBV5-1; j_gene: TRBJ1-4; d_gene: NA; abundance: once; CDR3aa: CASSPQGSFEKLFF; CDR3nt: TGCGCCAGCAGCCCCCAAGGGAGTTTTGAAAAACTGTTTTTT
v_gene: TRBV5-1; j_gene: TRBJ2-7; d_gene: NA; abundance: NA; CDR3aa: CASSLGRRTYEQYF; CDR3nt: TGCGCCAGCAGCTTGGGGCGGAGGACGTACGAGCAGTACTTC
v_gene: TRBV18; j_gene: TRBJ2-1; d_gene: TRBD2; abundance: NA; CDR3aa: CASSQNPLWREVGIEQFF; CDR3nt: TGTGCCAGCTCACAGAACCCCCTCTGGCGGGAGGTGGGGATTGAGCAGTTCTTC
v_gene: TRBV3-1/TRBV3-2; j_gene: TRBJ2-1; d_gene: TRBD1; abundance: NA; CDR3aa: CASSLQGASYNEQFF; CDR3nt: TGTGCCAGCAGCCTCCAGGGGGCGTCCTACAATGAGCAGTTCTTC
v_gene: TRBV4-2; j_gene: TRBJ2-7; d_gene: TRBD2; abundance: once; CDR3aa: CASSQGTSGRVAYEQYF; CDR3nt: TGTGCCAGCAGCCAAGGGACTAGCGGGAGAGTTGCCTACGAGCAGTACTTC
v_gene: TRBV6-2/TRBV6-3; j_gene: TRBJ2-7; d_gene: TRBD1; abundance: once; CDR3aa: CASSGQDSYEQYF; CDR3nt: TGTGCCAGCAGCGGACAGGACTCCTACGAGCAGTACTTC
v_gene: TRBV7-9; j_gene: TRBJ2-7; d_gene: TRBD2; abundance: NA; CDR3aa: CASTIDIAGSYEQYF; CDR3nt: TGTGCCAGCACCATCGATATAGCGGGATCCTACGAGCAGTACTTC
v_gene: TRBV19; j_gene: TRBJ2-2; d_gene: NA; abundance: NA; CDR3aa: CASSVQGYTGELFF; CDR3nt: TGTGCCAGTAGTGTACAGGGTTACACCGGGGAGCTGTTTTTT
v_gene: TRBV24-1; j_gene: TRBJ1-1; d_gene: NA; abundance: NA; CDR3aa: CATLAGEGTEAFF; CDR3nt: TGTGCCACCCTAGCGGGGGAGGGGACTGAAGCTTTCTTT
v_gene: TRBV19; j_gene: TRBJ2-7; d_gene: TRBD1; abundance: NA; CDR3aa: CASSITGEAYEQYF; CDR3nt: TGTGCCAGTAGTATAACAGGGGAAGCCTACGAGCAGTACTTC
v_gene: TRBV28; j_gene: TRBJ2-6; d_gene: NA; abundance: NA; CDR3aa: CASSDLLRGLSGANVLTF; CDR3nt: TGTGCCAGCAGTGACCTTCTGCGGGGGCTCTCTGGGGCCAACGTCCTGACTTTC
v_gene: TRBV9; j_gene: TRBJ1-1; d_gene: NA; abundance: NA; CDR3aa: CASSAHRADTEAFF; CDR3nt: TGTGCCAGCAGCGCTCACAGGGCGGACACTGAAGCTTTCTTT
v_gene: TRBV28; j_gene: TRBJ1-5; d_gene: TRBD1; abundance: few; CDR3aa: CASRPSDRGNNQPQHF; CDR3nt: TGTGCCAGCAGACCCTCGGACAGGGGGAACAATCAGCCCCAGCATTTT
v_gene: TRBV2; j_gene: TRBJ2-7; d_gene: NA; abundance: NA; CDR3aa: CASSERSTYEQYF; CDR3nt: TGTGCCAGCAGTGAGCGGTCGACCTACGAGCAGTACTTC
v_gene: TRBV28; j_gene: TRBJ2-3; d_gene: NA; abundance: NA; CDR3aa: CATTSRGFDTQYF; CDR3nt: TGTGCCACAACCTCCAGGGGTTTTGATACGCAGTATTTT
v_gene: TRBV19; j_gene: TRBJ2-7; d_gene: TRBD1; abundance: NA; CDR3aa: CASSIGTGRVIYEQYF; CDR3nt: TGTGCCAGTAGTATCGGGACAGGGAGGGTTATCTACGAGCAGTACTTC
v_gene: TRBV7-2; j_gene: TRBJ1-2; d_gene: NA; abundance: NA; CDR3aa: CASSRDFSYGYTF; CDR3nt: TGTGCCAGTTCCCGGGACTTCTCCTATGGCTACACCTTC
v_gene: TRBV21-1; j_gene: TRBJ1-1; d_gene: NA; abundance: NA; CDR3aa: CASSKETRGQTNTEAFF; CDR3nt: TGTGCCAGCAGCAAAGAAACTCGGGGACAGACTAACACTGAAGCTTTCTTT
v_gene: TRBV5-6; j_gene: TRBJ2-7; d_gene: NA; abundance: once; CDR3aa: CASSLGQLVYEQYF; CDR3nt: TGTGCCAGCAGCTTGGGACAGCTAGTCTACGAGCAGTACTTC
v_gene: TRBV7-2; j_gene: TRBJ2-1; d_gene: TRBD2; abundance: NA; CDR3aa: CASSLSSGARGEQFF; CDR3nt: TGTGCCAGCAGCTTATCTAGCGGGGCCCGGGGTGAGCAGTTCTTC
v_gene: TRBV28; j_gene: TRBJ1-2; d_gene: TRBD1; abundance: NA; CDR3aa: CASSLGQGIGYTF; CDR3nt: TGTGCCAGCAGTTTGGGACAGGGTATTGGCTACACCTTC
v_gene: TRBV6-1; j_gene: TRBJ1-2; d_gene: NA; abundance: once; CDR3aa: CASSEGLEYGYTF; CDR3nt: TGTGCCAGCAGTGAAGGGCTGGAGTATGGCTACACCTTC
v_gene: TRBV19; j_gene: TRBJ2-1; d_gene: TRBD2; abundance: NA; CDR3aa: CASSQRLAEYNEQFF; CDR3nt: TGTGCCAGTAGTCAGCGACTAGCGGAGTACAATGAGCAGTTCTTC
v_gene: TRBV7-2; j_gene: TRBJ1-2; d_gene: NA; abundance: NA; CDR3aa: CASTPTGVNYGYTF; CDR3nt: TGTGCCAGCACCCCAACCGGGGTAAACTATGGCTACACCTTC
v_gene: TRBV27; j_gene: TRBJ2-7; d_gene: NA; abundance: NA; CDR3aa: CASSTMPGHPYHEQYF; CDR3nt: TGTGCCAGCAGTACCATGCCGGGACACCCGTACCACGAGCAGTACTTC
v_gene: TRBV28; j_gene: TRBJ2-1; d_gene: TRBD1; abundance: NA; CDR3aa: CASSFDRESSYNEQFF; CDR3nt: TGTGCCAGCAGTTTTGACAGGGAGAGCTCCTACAATGAGCAGTTCTTC
v_gene: TRBV6-1; j_gene: TRBJ1-1; d_gene: TRBD1; abundance: NA; CDR3aa: CASSEPGQGRSEAFF; CDR3nt: TGTGCCAGCAGTGAACCGGGACAGGGGCGCTCTGAAGCTTTCTTT